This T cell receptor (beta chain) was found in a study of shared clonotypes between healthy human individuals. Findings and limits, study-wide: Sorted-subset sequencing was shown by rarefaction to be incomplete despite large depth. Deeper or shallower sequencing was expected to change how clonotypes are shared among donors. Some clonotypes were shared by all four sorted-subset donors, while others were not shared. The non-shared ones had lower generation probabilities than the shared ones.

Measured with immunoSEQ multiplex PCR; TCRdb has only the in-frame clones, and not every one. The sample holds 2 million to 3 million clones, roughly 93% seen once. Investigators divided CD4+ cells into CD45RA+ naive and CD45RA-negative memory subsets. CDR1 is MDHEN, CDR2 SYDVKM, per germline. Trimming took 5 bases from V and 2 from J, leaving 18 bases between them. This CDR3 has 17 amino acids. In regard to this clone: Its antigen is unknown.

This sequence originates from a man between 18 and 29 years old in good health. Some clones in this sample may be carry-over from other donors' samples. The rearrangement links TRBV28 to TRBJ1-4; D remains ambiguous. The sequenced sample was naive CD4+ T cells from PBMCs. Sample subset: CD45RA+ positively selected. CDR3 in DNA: TGTGCCAGCAGTACAAAAAAAATGGGGTGGACTAATGAAAAACTGTTTTTT. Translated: CASSTKKMGWTNEKLFF.